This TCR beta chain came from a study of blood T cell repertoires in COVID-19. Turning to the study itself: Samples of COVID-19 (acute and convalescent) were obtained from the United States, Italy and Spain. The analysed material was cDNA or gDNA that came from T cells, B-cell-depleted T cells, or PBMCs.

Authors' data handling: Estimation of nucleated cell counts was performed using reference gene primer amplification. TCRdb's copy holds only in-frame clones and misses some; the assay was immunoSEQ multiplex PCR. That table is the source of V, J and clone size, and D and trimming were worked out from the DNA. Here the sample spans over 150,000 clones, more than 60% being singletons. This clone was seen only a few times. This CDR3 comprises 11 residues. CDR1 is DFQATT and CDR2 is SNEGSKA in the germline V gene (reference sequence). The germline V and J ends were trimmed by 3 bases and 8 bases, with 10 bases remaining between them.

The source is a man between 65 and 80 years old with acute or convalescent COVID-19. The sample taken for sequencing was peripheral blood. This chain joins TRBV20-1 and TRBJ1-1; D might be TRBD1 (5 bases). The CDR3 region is CSASSRGEAFF. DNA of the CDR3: TGCAGTGCTAGTTCCCGGGGGGAAGCTTTCTTT.